This T cell receptor (beta chain) was obtained from a study of cytomegalovirus exposure and HLA in healthy donors. Clones were sequenced by immunoSEQ multiplex PCR, and TCRdb holds only the in-frame ones, with some missing. The data hold around 63,000 clones, with roughly 90% observed a single time. Sample: PBMCs. This TCR was recovered from a woman aged 18-29 years in good health and CMV-seronegative.

Here the CDR3 reads CAPSPHQPQHF. Here the CDR3 DNA reads TGTGCCCCCTCCCCCCATCAGCCCCAGCATTTT. This rearrangement joins TRBV15 to TRBJ1-5; D call uncertain. V gave up 11 bases and J gave up 5 bases, with 10 bases separating them. The CDR3 length is 11 residues. From germline, CDR1 is LNHNV and CDR2 YYDKDF (reference sequence).